A selection of T cell receptor beta chains follows, all from one sample in a study of blood T cell repertoires in COVID-19. Sequencing was performed with immunoSEQ multiplex PCR; in TCRdb, only in-frame clones are kept and a portion is missing. Found here are a few hundred thousand clones, roughly 90% of them singletons; the top ten hold around 0.78%. Sequenced input: peripheral blood. These TCRs come from a woman in her 30s with acute or convalescent COVID-19. Both conserved end residues are part of each CDR3. A D gene is named only where the DNA matches it firmly. Size tells how often a clone was seen (once, few, many) or the class of an expanded clone, and some rows leave it out.

j_call d_call v_call clone_size cdr3_aa cdr3_nt
TRBJ1-1 . TRBV6-5 . CASTSPGRNKAFF TGTGCCAGCACGAGTCCGGGAAGAAACAAAGCTTTCTTT
TRBJ2-5 . TRBV27 . CASSLRVAETQYF TGTGCCAGCAGTCTCAGGGTTGCGGAGACCCAGTACTTC
TRBJ2-7 TRBD1 TRBV7-6 . CAGSRTRTGGHEQYF TGTGCCGGCAGCCGAACCCGGACAGGGGGCCACGAGCAGTACTTC
TRBJ1-4 . TRBV5-1 once CASSPRGWEEKLFF TGCGCCAGCAGCCCGAGGGGGTGGGAGGAAAAACTGTTTTTT
TRBJ1-1 TRBD1 TRBV19 . CASSMVGTVMNTEAFF TGTGCCAGTAGTATGGTCGGGACAGTCATGAACACTGAAGCTTTCTTT
TRBJ1-1 . TRBV7-8 . CASRQGMNTEAFF TGTGCCAGCCGCCAGGGGATGAACACTGAAGCTTTCTTT
TRBJ2-7 . TRBV19 . CASSIDTVAHSYEQYF TGTGCCAGTAGTATAGACACGGTAGCTCACTCCTACGAGCAGTACTTC
TRBJ2-3 TRBD1 TRBV6-8 . CASSKGQNTDTQYF TGTGCCAGCTCGAAGGGACAGAACACAGATACGCAGTATTTT
TRBJ1-2 TRBD1 TRBV27 . CASSFRGLENYGYTF TGTGCCAGCAGCTTTAGGGGGCTAGAGAACTATGGCTACACCTTC
TRBJ2-1 TRBD2 TRBV5-4 . CASSLEALAGEQFF TGTGCCAGCAGCTTGGAGGCTCTAGCGGGAGAGCAGTTCTTC
TRBJ1-1 TRBD1 TRBV12-5 . CASGPGQLNTEAFF TGTGCTAGTGGTCCGGGACAGTTGAACACTGAAGCTTTCTTT
TRBJ2-1 . TRBV14 once CASSQVRLLAHDEQFF TGTGCCAGCAGCCAAGTCCGACTGCTCGCTCATGATGAGCAGTTCTTC
TRBJ2-6 . TRBV10-3 . CAISDRVGANVLTF TGTGCCATCAGTGACAGGGTTGGGGCCAACGTCCTGACTTTC
TRBJ2-7 . TRBV18 . CASSPFQNYEQYF TGTGCCAGCTCACCATTCCAGAACTACGAGCAGTACTTC
TRBJ1-2 . TRBV19 . CASSTFSGANYGYTF TGTGCCAGTAGTACCTTTTCTGGAGCTAACTATGGCTACACCTTC
TRBJ2-3 TRBD2 TRBV5-1 . CASSLAGTSTDTQYF TGCGCCAGCAGCCTAGCGGGCACTAGCACAGATACGCAGTATTTT
TRBJ1-5 . TRBV10-2 . CASSTVPNQPQHF TGCGCCAGCAGCACTGTTCCGAATCAGCCCCAGCATTTT
TRBJ2-5 . TRBV7-8 . CASSSREESGETQYF TGTGCCAGCAGCTCAAGGGAGGAAAGCGGAGAGACCCAGTACTTC
TRBJ2-1 TRBD2 TRBV6-5 . CASIHTSGNYNEQFF TGTGCCAGCATCCATACTAGCGGGAACTACAATGAGCAGTTCTTC
TRBJ1-2 . TRBV29-1 . CSVEKIQGRANYGYTF TGCAGCGTTGAAAAAATTCAGGGCAGGGCTAACTATGGCTACACCTTC
TRBJ2-1 TRBD2 TRBV5-1 . CASSLELAGGPLFF TGCGCCAGCAGCTTGGAGCTAGCGGGAGGGCCGCTGTTCTTC
TRBJ1-2 . TRBV7-2 . CASSPPGYGYTF TGTGCCAGCAGCCCTCCGGGCTATGGCTACACCTTC
TRBJ2-7 . TRBV2 . CAIPRTGLDEQYF TGTGCCATCCCACGGACGGGACTCGACGAGCAGTACTTC
TRBJ2-2 . TRBV4-2 . CASSQDGRGTTGELFF TGTGCCAGCAGCCAAGACGGCAGGGGTACCACCGGGGAGCTGTTTTTT
TRBJ2-5 . TRBV2 . CASSESGWRETQYF TGTGCCAGCAGTGAATCGGGGTGGCGAGAGACCCAGTACTTC
TRBJ2-1 . TRBV11-3 . CASSSRQPSGYEQFF TGTGCCAGCAGCTCCCGACAGCCTAGTGGGTATGAGCAGTTCTTC
TRBJ1-6 TRBD1 TRBV28 . CASSPGTAHNSPLHF TGTGCCAGCAGTCCAGGGACAGCTCATAATTCACCCCTCCACTTT
TRBJ1-1 TRBD1 TRBV6-5 once CASSYTQTGLNTEAFF TGTGCCAGCAGTTACACACAGACAGGGTTGAACACTGAAGCTTTCTTT
TRBJ2-1 . TRBV1 . CTSSQKTSAFPEQFF TGCACCAGCAGCCAAAAGACTAGCGCGTTTCCTGAGCAGTTCTTC
TRBJ2-5 . TRBV2 once CASMGRASGETQYF TGTGCCAGCATGGGCAGGGCGTCGGGAGAGACCCAGTACTTC
TRBJ2-3 TRBD1 TRBV5-1 . CASSLDGTGTDTQYF TGCGCCAGCAGCTTGGATGGGACAGGCACAGATACGCAGTATTTT
TRBJ1-3 . TRBV5-8 once CASSLRVATGNTIYF TGTGCCAGCAGCTTGCGGGTTGCCACTGGAAACACCATATATTTT
TRBJ2-1 . TRBV7-2 . CASSLPQLHEQFF TGTGCCAGCAGCTTACCGCAGTTACATGAGCAGTTCTTC
TRBJ1-2 TRBD1 TRBV30 . CAWSQKGALGYTF TGTGCCTGGAGTCAAAAGGGGGCGCTTGGCTACACCTTC
TRBJ2-5 TRBD2 TRBV6-5 . CASSYLVAGWKETQYF TGTGCCAGCAGTTACCTGGTAGCGGGATGGAAAGAGACCCAGTACTTC
TRBJ2-1 . TRBV27 . CASSLANNEQFF TGTGCCAGCAGCCTAGCGAACAATGAGCAGTTCTTC
TRBJ1-2 . TRBV3-1/TRBV3-2 . CASSQGRGDYGYTF TGTGCCAGCAGCCAAGGGAGGGGTGACTATGGCTACACCTTC
TRBJ1-5 . TRBV7-2 . CASSLRGNQPQHF TGTGCCAGCAGCTTGAGGGGCAATCAGCCCCAGCATTTT
TRBJ2-7 TRBD2 TRBV5-6 . CASRRTSGTRTPYEQYF TGTGCCAGCAGGAGAACTAGCGGGACTAGAACTCCCTACGAGCAGTACTTC
TRBJ1-1 . TRBV30 . CAWSVEDRMNTEAFF TGTGCCTGGAGTGTTGAAGACAGGATGAACACTGAAGCTTTCTTT
TRBJ1-5 . TRBV5-1 . CASRSDPGGQPQHF TGCGCCAGCAGATCCGATCCCGGGGGGCAGCCCCAGCATTTT